These 3 T cell receptor beta chains share one sample of origin, sequenced in a study of blood T cell repertoires in COVID-19 (dated by TCRdb to the early 2020s). The library was generated by the immunoSEQ multiplex PCR assay. TCRdb retrieved this table from immuneACCESS and kept in-frame rearrangements only. Not all clones are present; in checked studies, unresolved V genes account for under half, and no reason is known for the remainder. This sample gives approximately 100,000 clones in total; around 90% of them show up just once. The ten largest clones capture approximately 5.5% of the sample. Input material: peripheral blood. The receptors here all came from a human donor in a cohort sampled during active COVID-19.

CDR3 nucleotides: TGCGCCAGCAGTGAGTTTTCTAGCGGGGCCTACGAGCAGTACTTC. The encoded protein is CASSEFSSGAYEQYF. The chain couples TRBV10-2 to TRBJ2-7; 9 nucleotides agree with TRBD2. Germline lookup yields CDR1 WSHSY and CDR2 SAAADI. The trim removed 1 base at V and 2 bases at J, leaving 3 bases unmatched. The CDR3 covers 15 residues.

The chain couples TRBV28 to TRBJ1-2, with D tentatively TRBD1 (5 bases). The germline V and J ends were trimmed by 6 bases and 2 bases, with 16 bases remaining between them. The germline V gene has CDR1 MDHEN and CDR2 SYDVKM. The CDR3 is made up of 15 amino acids. The CDR3: CASSPGEGLNYGYTF. DNA for the CDR3: TGTGCCAGCAGCCCTGGGGAGGGACTAAACTATGGCTACACCTTC.

This rearrangement joins TRBV30 to TRBJ1-5; D may be TRBD1 (5 bases). V dropped 0 bases and J dropped 5 bases, with 14 bases sitting between them. The germline gives CDR1 GTSNPN, CDR2 SVGIG (reference sequence). This CDR3 spans 15 amino acids. The CDR3 is CAWSVQVLGHQPQHF. CDR3 nucleotides: TGTGCCTGGAGTGTACAGGTTTTGGGCCATCAGCCCCAGCATTTT.